This T cell receptor (beta chain) was obtained from a study of TET2 disruption in CD19-targeted CAR T cells. In the case of this clone: The antigen is unknown. The sequenced fragment ends 3 residues before the CDR3 boundary, so the rest is inferred from the germline J gene.

The CDR3 is made up of 16 amino acids. V was cut by 5 bases and J by 3 bases, with 19 bases left in between. Germline V gene sequence: CDR1 LNHNV, CDR2 YYDKDF (reference sequence). Using immunoSEQ multiplex PCR, the repertoire was profiled, and TCRdb retains in-frame clones only, with some absent. This sample's clone table lists roughly 26,000 clones. As to treatment: autologous CTL019 cells: CD19 CAR with 4-1BB and CD3 zeta domains. T cells for CTL019 manufacturing were collected from peripheral blood by leukapheresis. The input for sequencing was CD8- CAR+ T cells sorted from cultured blood T cells, taken for CD19 CAR T cell therapy. The subset: CD8-negative CAR-positive T cells from the infusion product. The clonotype comes from a man in his 70s with chronic lymphocytic leukemia. The chain is built from TRBV15 and TRBJ1-1; perhaps TRBD1 as D (6 bases). CDR3 DNA, as far as it was read: TGTGCCACCAGCCCTACAGGGAGAGGGCCGGACACTGAA. This codes for CATSPTGRGPDTE. The entire CDR3 is CATSPTGRGPDTEAFF.